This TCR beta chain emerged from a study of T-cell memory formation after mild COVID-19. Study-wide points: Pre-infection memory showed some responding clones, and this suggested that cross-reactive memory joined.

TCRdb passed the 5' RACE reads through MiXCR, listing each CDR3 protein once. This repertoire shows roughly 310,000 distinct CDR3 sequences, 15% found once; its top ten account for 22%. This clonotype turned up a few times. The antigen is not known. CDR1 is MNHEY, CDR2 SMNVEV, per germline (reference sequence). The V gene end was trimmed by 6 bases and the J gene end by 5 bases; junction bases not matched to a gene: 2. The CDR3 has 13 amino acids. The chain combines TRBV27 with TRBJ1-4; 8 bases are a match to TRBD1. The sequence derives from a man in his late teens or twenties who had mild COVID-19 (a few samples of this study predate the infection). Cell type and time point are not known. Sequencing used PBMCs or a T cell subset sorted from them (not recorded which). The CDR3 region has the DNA TGTGCCAGCAGCTGGGACAGGAATGAAAAACTGTTTTTT. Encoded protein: CASSWDRNEKLFF.